This T cell receptor (beta chain) comes out of a study of response to subunit inactivated influenza vaccine. TCRdb independently ran MiXCR on the RT-PCR reads; one entry per CDR3 protein. The table lists some 640,000 distinct CDR3 sequences, more than 11% of them singletons. CDR3 length: 16 amino acids. J was trimmed by 4 bases and V by 4 bases; bases with no gene match: 7. In germline, CDR1 is SGHTA, CDR2 FQGNSA. The sample consisted of PBMCs from blood, taken around 15 days before vaccination. V gene TRBV7-2 combines with J gene TRBJ2-5, with 12 bases aligning to TRBD2. The clonotype comes from a man aged 50 to 60 who received an inactivated influenza vaccine. The CDR3 DNA sequence: TGTGCCAGCAGCTCGAAGGGACTAGCGGGTGGAGAGACCCAGTACTTC. Translated: CASSSKGLAGGETQYF.